This entry lists 19 T cell receptor beta chains sequenced from one sample in a study of shared clonotypes between healthy human individuals. Produced via immunoSEQ multiplex PCR; TCRdb's table is partial and in-frame only. In the table there are some 790,000 clones, around 77% of which are singletons. Source material: memory CD4+ T cells sorted from blood. The subset is: CD45RA-negative fraction. These receptors originate from a young woman in good health.

V and J are TRBV18 and TRBJ2-1, with D unclear. Trimming left V 2 bases short and J 9 bases short, with 8 bases between. The CDR3 is made up of 12 amino acids. The germline gives CDR1 KGHSH, CDR2 LQKENI. CDR3 region: CASSPKNFEQFF. The CDR3 DNA sequence: TGTGCCAGCTCACCAAAGAATTTTGAGCAGTTCTTC.

The chain combines TRBV10-1 with TRBJ2-5, with no clear D. This CDR3 comprises 13 residues. Trimming pared 7 bases from V and 5 bases from J, leaving 14 bases between. CDR1 WNHNN and CDR2 SYGVQD come from the germline V gene (reference sequence). The CDR3 DNA follows: TGCGCCAGCATGGACGCACCTGGGGAGACCCAGTACTTC. Protein product: CASMDAPGETQYF.

The V gene is TRBV7-9, the J gene TRBJ2-7; a possible D gene is TRBD1 (6 bases). Deletions cut 3 bases from V and 0 bases from J, with 6 bases between. The CDR3 is 13 amino acids. The germline V gene has CDR1 SEHNR and CDR2 FQNEAQ (reference sequence). The chain's CDR3 is CASSLGASYEQYF. Here the CDR3 DNA reads TGTGCCAGCAGCTTGGGGGCCTCCTACGAGCAGTACTTC.

V and J are TRBV5-1 and TRBJ2-1, with unresolved D. The CDR3 contains 16 residues. V was pared by 0 bases and J by 0 bases, with 10 bases between. Germline CDR1 reads SGHRS; CDR2 reads YFSETQ. CDR3: CASSLGAVYSYNEQFF. DNA of the CDR3: TGCGCCAGCAGCTTGGGGGCGGTATACTCCTACAATGAGCAGTTCTTC.

In this sample, this clone turned up a few times. This rearrangement joins TRBV18 to TRBJ1-1; no clear D gene. Trimming cost V 3 bases and J 6 bases, with 8 bases left between them. Looked up from germline, CDR1 is KGHSH and CDR2 is LQKENI. This CDR3 is built from 12 residues. In DNA form, the CDR3 reads TGTGCCAGCTCACCCGTGGTCCCTGAAGCTTTCTTT. Translated, it gives CASSPVVPEAFF.

The rearrangement uses TRBV6-1 and TRBJ2-7, with D perhaps being TRBD1 or TRBD2 (5 bases each). The V end was cut by 5 bases, the J end by 3 bases, with 11 bases between. From germline, CDR1 is MNHNS and CDR2 SASEGT. The CDR3 is 13 residues long. The chain's CDR3 is CASSNRGIYEQYF. CDR3 nucleotide sequence: TGTGCCAGCAGTAACCGGGGCATCTACGAGCAGTACTTC.

To note about this clone: Distinct nucleotide sequences in the sample also encode this CDR3. The V call is TRBV2, the J call TRBJ1-1, with 8 bases fitting TRBD1. Trimming removed 4 bases from V and 0 bases from J; junction bases left unmatched: 1. CDR3 size: 14 residues. CDR1 is SNHLY and CDR2 is FYNNEI in the germline V gene. CDR3 sequence: CASSGTGLNTEAFF. CDR3 DNA sequence: TGTGCCAGCAGTGGGACAGGGTTGAACACTGAAGCTTTCTTT.

This chain uses TRBV6-1 with TRBJ2-5; no clear D. V was shortened by 6 bases and J by 2 bases, with 10 bases between the two germline ends. From germline, CDR1 is MNHNS and CDR2 SASEGT. The CDR3 is made up of 13 amino acids. The CDR3 reads CASRDTRQETQYF. CDR3 coding DNA: TGTGCCAGCAGGGATACAAGACAAGAGACCCAGTACTTC.

This clone was recorded a few times. V is TRBV18 and J is TRBJ1-1; TRBD1 matches 8 bases. The trim removed 0 bases at V and 10 bases at J, leaving 7 bases unmatched. The CDR3 runs to 14 residues. Germline CDR1 reads KGHSH; CDR2 reads LQKENI. This CDR3 is CASSPPTAGGRAFF. The CDR3, as DNA: TGTGCCAGCTCACCACCTACGGCAGGGGGCAGAGCTTTCTTT.

J is TRBJ2-6 and V is TRBV5-1; 10 bases are shared with TRBD2. Looked up from germline, CDR1 is SGHRS and CDR2 is YFSETQ. This CDR3 is 19 amino acids long. V gave up 1 base and J gave up 0 bases; unmatched junction bases: 7. In DNA, the CDR3 is TGCGCCAGCAGCTTGTATACTAGCGGGATGAGCTCTGGGGCCAACGTCCTGACTTTC. Its translation: CASSLYTSGMSSGANVLTF.

This sequence joins TRBV4-1 and TRBJ1-5, with 7 positions matching TRBD1. Germline V gene sequence: CDR1 MGHRA, CDR2 YSYEKL. V trimming: 1 base; J trimming: 0 bases; junction bases outside the gene matches: 6. The CDR3 contains 17 residues. CDR3 DNA: TGCGCCAGCAGCCAAGCGGGGACAGAAGTTAGCAATCAGCCCCAGCATTTT. Protein sequence: CASSQAGTEVSNQPQHF.

The J gene is TRBJ2-7, the V gene TRBV5-1, with 10 bases matching TRBD2. Trimming took 0 bases from V and 6 from J; bases not matched to a gene: 6. There are 15 residues in the CDR3. Germline loops: CDR1 SGHRS, CDR2 YFSETQ. The CDR3 region is CASSLGTSGTSEQYF. CDR3 coding DNA: TGCGCCAGCAGCTTGGGAACTAGCGGGACTAGCGAGCAGTACTTC.

The chain employs TRBV6-1 and TRBJ1-4; D is ambiguous. V was shortened by 8 bases and J by 6 bases, with 13 bases between the two germline ends. This CDR3 is 13 amino acids long. The germline V gene has CDR1 MNHNS and CDR2 SASEGT. The CDR3 is CASRIVLDEKLFF. The CDR3 DNA is TGTGCCAGCCGAATCGTCTTAGATGAAAAACTGTTTTTT.

This clone was recorded many times. The rearrangement links TRBV19 to TRBJ1-3; D perhaps matches TRBD1 (6 bases). Germline V gives CDR1 LNHDA, CDR2 SQIVND (reference sequence). This CDR3 is built from 15 residues. V shed 6 bases and J shed 4 bases, with 16 bases lying between them. In nucleotides, the CDR3 is TGTGCCAGTAGCCTCAGGGGCGCGTCCGGAAACACCATATATTTT. Amino acid sequence: CASSLRGASGNTIYF.

The chain combines TRBV28 with TRBJ2-5, with D maybe TRBD1 (6 bases). Germline values: CDR1 MDHEN, CDR2 SYDVKM. The CDR3 length is 15 residues. V lost 5 bases and J lost 5, with 18 bases in between. CDR3 nucleotides: TGTGCCAGCAGTCCGACACAGGGAAAGGTCGAGACCCAGTACTTC. Translated: CASSPTQGKVETQYF.

This clone was counted a single time. The chain links TRBV30 to TRBJ1-1; D is undetermined. Germline values: CDR1 GTSNPN, CDR2 SVGIG (reference sequence). V was trimmed by 2 bases and J by 10 bases, leaving 23 bases between them. The CDR3 length is 15 residues. CDR3 region: CAWSPVASSGARAFF. Written as DNA, the CDR3 is TGTGCCTGGAGTCCTGTAGCTTCGTCTGGAGCGCGAGCTTTCTTT.

For this clone: The sample has other DNA sequences that encode this CDR3 too. This rearrangement joins TRBV2 to TRBJ1-2, with D maybe TRBD1 (6 bases). V shed 3 bases and J shed 1 base, with 9 bases lying between them. The CDR3 runs to 14 residues. Looked up from germline, CDR1 is SNHLY and CDR2 is FYNNEI. The CDR3 nucleotides read TGTGCCAGCAGTGACAGGGGCAATAACTATGGCTACACCTTC. Translation gives CASSDRGNNYGYTF.

The chain carries TRBV29-1 and TRBJ1-2; no definite D call. Trimming removed 6 bases at V and 2 bases at J, with 16 bases between. Germline CDR1 reads SQVTM; CDR2 reads ANQGSEA. The CDR3 has 14 amino acids. CDR3 in amino acids: CSVAGGFGNYGYTF. The CDR3 nucleotides are TGCAGCGTCGCGGGCGGGTTCGGAAACTATGGCTACACCTTC.

This clone was counted at least ten times. The chain employs TRBV10-3 and TRBJ2-7; D is possibly TRBD1 or TRBD2 (5 bases each). Germline assignment: CDR1 ENHRY and CDR2 SYGVKD. This CDR3 has 15 residues. Trimming left V 2 bases short and J 2 bases short, with 13 bases between. The CDR3 DNA sequence: TGTGCCATCAGTGAGGGCCGGGACCGAGCCTACGAGCAGTACTTC. Encoded protein: CAISEGRDRAYEQYF.